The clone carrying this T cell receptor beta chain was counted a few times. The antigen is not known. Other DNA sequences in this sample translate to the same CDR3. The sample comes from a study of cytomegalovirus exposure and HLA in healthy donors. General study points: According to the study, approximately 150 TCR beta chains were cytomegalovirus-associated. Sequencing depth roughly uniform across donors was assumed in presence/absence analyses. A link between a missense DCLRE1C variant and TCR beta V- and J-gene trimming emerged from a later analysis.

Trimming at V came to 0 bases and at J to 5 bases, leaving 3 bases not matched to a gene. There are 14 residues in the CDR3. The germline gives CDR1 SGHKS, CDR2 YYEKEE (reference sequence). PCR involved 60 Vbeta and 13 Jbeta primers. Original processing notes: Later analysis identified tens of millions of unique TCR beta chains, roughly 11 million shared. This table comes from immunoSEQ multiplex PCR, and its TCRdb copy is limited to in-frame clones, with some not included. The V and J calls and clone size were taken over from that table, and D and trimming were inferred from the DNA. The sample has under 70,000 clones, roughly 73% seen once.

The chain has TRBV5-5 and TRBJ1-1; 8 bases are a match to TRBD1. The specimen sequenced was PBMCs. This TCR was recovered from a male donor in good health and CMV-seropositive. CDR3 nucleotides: TGTGCCAGCAGCTTGGGTCAGGGGGCTACTGAAGCTTTCTTT. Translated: CASSLGQGATEAFF. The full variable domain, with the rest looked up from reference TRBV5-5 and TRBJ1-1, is DAGVTQSPTHLIKTRGQQVTLRCSPISGHKSVSWYQQVLGQGPQFIFQYYEKEERGRGNFPDRFSARQFPNYSSELNVNALLLGDSALYLCASSLGQGATEAFFGQGTRLTVV.